This T cell receptor beta chain is from a study of glioma-infiltrating T cells. Study-wide results and limits: Above-expected tissue-blood divergence occurred in all gliomas, most in low-grade ones. Very few CDR3 sequences were shared between tissue and blood.

The iRepertoire nested amplicon-rescue multiplex PCR amplified TCR alpha and beta CDR3s from RNA. One-step reverse transcription and amplification started from about 100-400 ng of tissue mRNA or PBMC total RNA. TCRdb used MiXCR to reprocess the multiplex PCR reads, holding one entry per CDR3 protein. The data show some 130,000 distinct CDR3 sequences, approximately 26% seen once. Per the germline V gene, CDR1 is SGHTA and CDR2 is FQGTGA. V was shortened by 9 bases and J by 2 bases, with 13 bases between the two germline ends. CDR3 length: 14 residues. In regard to this clonotype: Its matching antigen is unknown.

The receptor comes from a human donor with low-grade glioma or glioblastoma, undergoing nonglioma brain surgery, or in good health (not recorded which). The rearrangement links TRBV7-3 to TRBJ2-2, with no clear D. The sequencing sample was made of glioma tissue, nonneoplastic brain tissue, or PBMCs (not recorded which). The CDR3: CASTRTANTGELFF. CDR3 coding DNA: TGTGCCAGTACCCGGACCGCAAACACCGGGGAGCTGTTTTTT.